This TCR beta chain emerged from a study of CXCR3-negative and CXCR3-positive naive CD8 T cells. General study results and limits: Relative to CXCR3-negative naive cells, CXCR3-positive naive cells had more hydrophobic TRB CDR3s. The level of CXCR3 expression partially decreased after cryopreservation; the majority of assays used fresh PBMCs. Memory CD8+ cells showed much lower diversity, while both naive subsets displayed comparably high diversity.

The CDR3 runs 13 residues. The germline gives CDR1 MNHEY, CDR2 SVGEGT. With UMI labels, 5' RACE was used to prepare the TRB cDNA libraries. TCRdb re-called the 5' RACE reads; every CDR3 protein appears as one record, without DNA. Found here are 75,000 to 100,000 distinct CDR3 sequences; the top ten clones hold 0.85% to 1.4%. With regard to this clonotype: Its antigen is not identified.

The source of this sequence is a human donor in good health. Some clones in this sample may be carry-over from other donors' samples. The V and J genes are TRBV6-2 or TRBV6-3 and TRBJ2-5; the TCRdb call, TRBD1, lacks DNA for checking. Material for sequencing was naive CXCR3+ CD8+ T cells from blood. Indicated subset: CD45RO-CCR7+CD27+CD95- naive CD8+ T cells expressing CXCR3 (TNR3+). This CDR3 reads CATGGADQETQYF.